The rows below give T cell receptor beta chains drawn from one sample of a study of blood T cell repertoires in COVID-19. TCRdb keeps only in-frame clones here, not all; method: immunoSEQ multiplex PCR. The sample has about 110,000 clones; about nine tenths are singletons. Input material: peripheral blood. The receptors stem from a man aged 50 to 59 with active or convalescent COVID-19. Each CDR3 is given with its conserved first and last residue. D genes are given only for firm matches. Clone size is given for some rows only: seen once, a few or many times, or a class if the clone is expanded.

>TRBV4-1|.|.|TRBJ2-6
TGCGCCAGCAGACAAAGCGAGGCTGGGGCCAACGTCCTGACTTTC
CASRQSEAGANVLTF
>TRBV27|.|TRBD1|TRBJ1-1
TGTGCCAGCAGTCCGGGACAGGGGAGGACTGAAGCTTTCTTT
CASSPGQGRTEAFF
>TRBV28|few|TRBD1|TRBJ1-3
TGTGCCAGCAGTTTATGGGGGACAGGGGGTCGGGGAAACACCATATATTTT
CASSLWGTGGRGNTIYF
>TRBV29-1|.|.|TRBJ1-2
TGCAGCGTTGGGGACATAGCTAACTATGGCTACACCTTC
CSVGDIANYGYTF
>TRBV7-6|.|TRBD1|TRBJ1-1
TGTGCCAGCAGCTTAGGGCTGACAGGGGACACTGAAGCTTTCTTT
CASSLGLTGDTEAFF
>TRBV19|.|TRBD1|TRBJ1-4
TGTGCCAGTAGTCCAAGGACAGGTTTTACAACTAATGAAAAACTGTTTTTT
CASSPRTGFTTNEKLFF
>TRBV14|.|.|TRBJ1-6
TGTGCCAGCAGCTCCGAACAGAGCTCCTATAATTCACCCCTCCACTTT
CASSSEQSSYNSPLHF
>TRBV12-3/TRBV12-4|.|.|TRBJ1-6
TGTGCCACTTTGGACGGGAATAATTCACCCCTCCACTTT
CATLDGNNSPLHF
>TRBV7-7|.|TRBD2|TRBJ2-2
TGTGCTAGCAGCGCCCGGACTAGCGGGAACACCGGGGAGCTGTTTTTT
CASSARTSGNTGELFF
>TRBV3-1/TRBV3-2|.|TRBD2|TRBJ2-5
TGTGCCAGCAGCCAAGCTGGGACTAGGGAAGAGACCCAGTACTTC
CASSQAGTREETQYF
>TRBV29-1|.|.|TRBJ2-1
TGCAGCGTTGCAAAGGGGAGGGGGTGGAATGAGCAGTTCTTC
CSVAKGRGWNEQFF
>TRBV24-1|.|TRBD1|TRBJ1-4
TGTGCCACCAGTGAGACAGGGGGAATTAATGAAAAACTGTTTTTT
CATSETGGINEKLFF
>TRBV7-9|.|.|TRBJ2-3
TGTGCCAGCAGTTTAACTAGGGAGGATACGCAGTATTTT
CASSLTREDTQYF
>TRBV28|.|.|TRBJ1-2
TGTGCCAGCAGTTCTCACCAAGCCAACTATGGCTACACCTTC
CASSSHQANYGYTF
>TRBV3-1/TRBV3-2|.|TRBD2|TRBJ2-3
TGTGCCAGCAGCCAAGTTCCTAGCGGGGCAGATACGCAGTATTTT
CASSQVPSGADTQYF
>TRBV27|.|TRBD1|TRBJ1-2
TGTGCCAGCACGGACAGGGTAGGCTATGGCTACACCTTC
CASTDRVGYGYTF
>TRBV4-2|.|.|TRBJ2-7
TGTGCCAGCAGCCAGAATAGCTACGAGCAGTACTTC
CASSQNSYEQYF
>TRBV28|.|.|TRBJ1-6
TGTGCCAGCAGTTTGTGGGCTGGAAAGGTCGGGGGTGTCCTCCACTTT
CASSLWAGKVGGVLHF
>TRBV5-6|.|.|TRBJ1-6
TGTGCCAGCAGCCCAGGGACACCACCCCCGGCCTTT
CASSPGTPPPAF
>TRBV3-1/TRBV3-2|.|TRBD1|TRBJ2-1
TGTGCCAGCAGCCGGGACAGGGTAATGGATGAGCAGTTCTTC
CASSRDRVMDEQFF
>TRBV14|.|.|TRBJ1-2
TGTGCCAGCAGCGGCAGGGATGGCTACACCTTC
CASSGRDGYTF
>TRBV28|once|.|TRBJ2-7
TGTGCCAGCAGGCCTCCCGGCTCCTACGAGCAGTACTTC
CASRPPGSYEQYF
>TRBV30|.|TRBD2|TRBJ2-1
TGTGCCTGGAACCGACGTAGCGGGAGAAGCGCCTACAATGAGCAGTTCTTC
CAWNRRSGRSAYNEQFF
>TRBV2|once|TRBD1|TRBJ2-7
TGTGCCAGCAGTGAAGGGGGGACAGGGGCGTACGAGCAGTACTTC
CASSEGGTGAYEQYF
>TRBV7-2|.|.|TRBJ2-5
TGTGCCAGCAGCTTAGCGGGGCTAGGAGGGAGGACCCAAGAGACCCAGTACTTC
CASSLAGLGGRTQETQYF
>TRBV7-6|.|.|TRBJ2-3
TGTGCCAGCAGCTTAGCGCCGAGGGCAGATACGCAGTATTTT
CASSLAPRADTQYF
>TRBV9|.|TRBD2|TRBJ2-1
TGTGCCAGCAGCGTTGGCGGGAGCGATGAGCAGTTCTTC
CASSVGGSDEQFF
>TRBV7-2|.|.|TRBJ1-3
TGTGCCAGCAGCTTAGTTTGGGGGCCATCTGGAAACACCATATATTTT
CASSLVWGPSGNTIYF
>TRBV7-9|.|.|TRBJ2-4
TGTGCCAGCAGCTCGATCTCGTTTAGCGGCCCCATTCAGTACTTC
CASSSISFSGPIQYF
>TRBV7-2|.|TRBD1|TRBJ1-6
TGTGCCAGCAGCACGACAGGGACCTATTCACCCCTCCACTTT
CASSTTGTYSPLHF
>TRBV5-1|.|TRBD1|TRBJ2-2
TGCGCCAGCTTCGAAGGGACAGGGGAAGCCGGGGAGCTGTTTTTT
CASFEGTGEAGELFF
>TRBV5-1|.|TRBD2|TRBJ2-1
TGCGCCAGCAGCTTGGAAAAGCGGGAACGCTACAATGAGCAGTTCTTC
CASSLEKRERYNEQFF